A selection of T cell receptor beta chains follows, all from one sample in a study of T cells after yellow fever vaccination. TCRdb reprocessed the 5' RACE reads with MiXCR, giving one entry per CDR3 protein. The sample shows a few hundred thousand distinct CDR3 sequences, approximately 4% of them seen only once. The source material was PBMCs, sampled 5 days after the yellow fever booster vaccination. The receptors originated from a man in his late teens or twenties who received the YFV17D yellow fever vaccine. Both conserved end residues are part of each CDR3. Each record gives: J gene, V gene, D gene, clone size, CDR3 protein, CDR3 DNA. The D gene is left open where the match is weak. The size field is filled for only some rows; it gives once, few, many or a size class.

>TRBJ2-2|TRBV3-1|NA|few
CASSQLTSRLFF
TGTGCCAGCAGCCAGTTAACCTCCCGGCTGTTTTTT
>TRBJ2-6|TRBV6-2/TRBV6-3|TRBD1|few
CASSYSGTGYSGANVLTF
TGTGCCAGCAGTTATTCCGGGACAGGCTACTCTGGGGCCAACGTCCTGACTTTC
>TRBJ2-1|TRBV6-5|TRBD2|few
CASSKTSGVGYEQFF
TGTGCCAGCAGTAAGACTAGCGGGGTAGGTTATGAGCAGTTCTTC
>TRBJ1-2|TRBV5-4|TRBD1|NA
CASSSIVRGRGYTF
TGTGCCAGCAGCAGTATCGTAAGGGGGCGCGGCTACACCTTC
>TRBJ2-2|TRBV4-2|NA|few
CASSQEGGGTGELFF
TGTGCCAGCAGCCAAGAGGGAGGGGGCACCGGGGAGCTGTTTTTT
>TRBJ1-6|TRBV13|TRBD1|NA
CASSLQGQGVGYSPLHF
TGTGCCAGCAGCTTACAAGGACAGGGAGTAGGGTATTCACCCCTCCACTTT
>TRBJ1-1|TRBV6-5|TRBD1|few
CASSPSGTANTEAFF
TGTGCCAGCAGCCCCTCCGGGACAGCGAACACTGAAGCTTTCTTT
>TRBJ1-2|TRBV20-1|NA|few
CSAKGWQTDF
TGCAGTGCTAAAGGTTGGCAGACCGACTTC
>TRBJ1-1|TRBV7-2|NA|NA
CASSLWQGAEAFF
TGTGCCAGCAGCTTATGGCAGGGAGCTGAAGCTTTCTTT
>TRBJ2-3|TRBV2|NA|NA
CARSEGSRDTQYF
TGTGCCAGGTCAGAGGGGTCCAGAGATACGCAGTATTTT
>TRBJ2-7|TRBV12-3/TRBV12-4|NA|many
CASSSPHIDGSYEQYF
TGTGCCAGCAGTTCGCCCCACATCGATGGATCCTACGAGCAGTACTTC
>TRBJ1-5|TRBV4-2|NA|few
CASSPSGASNQPQHF
TGTGCCAGCAGCCCATCGGGGGCCAGCAATCAGCCCCAGCATTTT
>TRBJ1-5|TRBV27|NA|few
CASSSSWVSNQPQHF
TGTGCCAGCAGTTCGTCGTGGGTTAGCAATCAGCCCCAGCATTTT
>TRBJ2-3|TRBV5-1|TRBD2|many
CASTWGTSGTDTQYF
TGCGCCAGCACTTGGGGGACTAGCGGCACAGATACGCAGTATTTT
>TRBJ2-5|TRBV7-6|NA|many
CASSLASETQYF
TGTGCCAGCAGCTTAGCGTCCGAGACCCAGTACTTC
>TRBJ1-6|TRBV10-3|NA|many
CAISESGVPGSPLHF
TGTGCCATCAGTGAGTCGGGGGTTCCAGGTTCACCCCTCCACTTT
>TRBJ1-2|TRBV3-1|NA|NA
CASSVTENYGYTF
TGTGCCAGCAGCGTCACAGAGAACTATGGCTACACCTTC
>TRBJ2-7|TRBV9|TRBD2|few
CASSVSAGAYEQYF
TGTGCCAGCAGCGTATCGGCGGGGGCCTACGAGCAGTACTTC
>TRBJ1-2|TRBV20-1|NA|NA
CSASHRDGARGYTF
TGCAGTGCTAGCCACCGGGACGGAGCGAGAGGCTACACCTTC
>TRBJ2-7|TRBV6-2/TRBV6-3|NA|few
CASSPRRTEQYF
TGTGCCAGCAGTCCCCGGAGGACAGAGCAGTACTTC
>TRBJ2-5|TRBV6-8|TRBD1|NA
CASSHGTVGHQYF
TGTGCCAGCAGTCACGGGACAGTAGGGCATCAGTACTTC
>TRBJ1-1|TRBV19|NA|many
CASSIDTGGPTEAFF
TGTGCCAGTAGTATAGATACAGGAGGCCCCACTGAAGCTTTCTTT
>TRBJ2-7|TRBV10-3|TRBD1|many
CAIRMDRGLDEQYF
TGTGCCATCAGAATGGACAGGGGCTTGGACGAGCAGTACTTC
>TRBJ2-5|TRBV18|NA|few
CASSPLFQETQYF
TGTGCCAGCTCACCACTTTTCCAAGAGACCCAGTACTTC
>TRBJ2-4|TRBV7-9|NA|NA
CASSLVDGTTKNIQYF
TGTGCCAGCAGCTTAGTGGACGGGACCACCAAAAACATTCAGTACTTC
>TRBJ2-7|TRBV27|NA|many
CASRAHPSGSYEQYF
TGTGCCAGCAGAGCCCACCCTTCGGGCTCCTACGAGCAGTACTTC
>TRBJ1-5|TRBV6-2/TRBV6-3|TRBD1|many
CASSTRTGANNQPQHF
TGTGCCAGCAGTACCAGGACAGGGGCGAACAATCAGCCCCAGCATTTT
>TRBJ2-3|TRBV12-3/TRBV12-4|NA|few
CASTWDFSADTQYF
TGTGCCAGCACCTGGGACTTCAGCGCAGATACGCAGTATTTT
>TRBJ2-1|TRBV7-2|TRBD2|many
CASSLAAGGNEQFF
TGTGCCAGCAGCTTAGCAGCGGGGGGAAATGAGCAGTTCTTC
>TRBJ1-5|TRBV20-1|NA|NA
CSARDITGPSDQPQHF
TGCAGTGCTAGAGACATTACAGGCCCCTCCGATCAGCCCCAGCATTTT
>TRBJ2-6|TRBV21-1|NA|once
CASSKRWAEASGANVLTF
TGTGCCAGCAGCAAAAGATGGGCCGAAGCCTCTGGGGCCAACGTCCTGACTTTC
>TRBJ2-3|TRBV24-1|TRBD2|few
CATSASGGLYTQYF
TGTGCCACCAGCGCTAGCGGGGGGTTGTATACGCAGTATTTT
>TRBJ2-3|TRBV5-1|NA|NA
CASSLAVTDTQYF
TGCGCCAGCAGCTTGGCCGTGACAGATACGCAGTATTTT
>TRBJ2-3|TRBV20-1|TRBD2|few
CSARKRGNTDTQYF
TGCAGTGCTAGAAAGCGGGGGAACACAGATACGCAGTATTTT
>TRBJ1-6|TRBV7-2|NA|many
CASSMSWPSQSPLHF
TGTGCCAGCAGCATGAGTTGGCCTTCCCAATCACCCCTCCACTTT
>TRBJ2-2|TRBV7-3|NA|NA
CASSPWRNTGELFF
TGTGCCAGCAGCCCGTGGAGGAACACCGGGGAGCTGTTTTTT
>TRBJ2-3|TRBV4-1|TRBD2|NA
CASSPSPAGKDTQYF
TGCGCCAGCAGCCCCAGTCCAGCGGGGAAAGATACGCAGTATTTT
>TRBJ2-3|TRBV11-2|TRBD1|many
CASSRDRGPTDTQYF
TGTGCCAGCAGCCGGGACAGGGGCCCTACAGATACGCAGTATTTT
>TRBJ2-3|TRBV20-1|NA|few
CSAGTGTTQYF
TGCAGTGCTGGCACCGGGACTACGCAGTATTTT
>TRBJ2-1|TRBV24-1|NA|NA
CATSDNGGPYNEQFF
TGTGCCACCAGTGATAACGGGGGGCCCTACAATGAGCAGTTCTTC
>TRBJ2-5|TRBV24-1|NA|NA
CATSEPDSLETQYF
TGTGCCACCAGTGAACCTGACAGTCTCGAGACCCAGTACTTC